Described below is a single T cell receptor (beta chain) sequence and its context. CDR1 SGHRS and CDR2 YFSETQ come from the germline V gene. Losses at the gene ends were 0 bases for V and 4 bases for J; bases not matched to a gene: 2. CDR3 length: 15 residues. TCRdb's copy holds only in-frame clones and misses some; the assay was immunoSEQ multiplex PCR. In the table there are about 58,000 clones, 82% of which are singletons. Single viable CD3+CD4+CD8-CD45RO+ cells were sorted as the memory CD4+ T cells. The data were taken from a study of memory CD4+ T cells and cytomegalovirus serostatus. This receptor was taken from an adult in good health and CMV-seronegative. Some clones in this sample may be carry-over from other donors' samples. Sequencing was done on a sample of memory CD4+ T cells from blood. This chain joins TRBV5-1 and TRBJ1-4, with 8 bases identical to TRBD1. In nucleotides, the CDR3 is TGCGCCAGCAGCTTGGGACAGGGGTATAATGAAAAACTGTTTTTT. This sequence encodes CASSLGQGYNEKLFF.